This T cell receptor (beta chain) was sequenced for a study of beta chain features in type 1 diabetes. Study-wide findings and caveats: Significant though moderate, a shortening of TCRB CDR3s appeared in all four CD4+ subsets of Type 1 diabetes patients.

In this sample, this clone turned up a few times. What it binds is not known. Of the isolated RNA, all was reverse transcribed, and so the sequenced material was expressed TCRB transcripts. There were 3 million to 4 million reads on average in the naive, central memory and regulatory T cell samples. TCRdb's copy holds only in-frame clones and misses some; the assay was immunoSEQ multiplex PCR. The table includes just over 600,000 clones, less than 20% detected once. CDR3 size: 16 residues. Germline values: CDR1 SGHNT, CDR2 YYREEE (reference sequence). Trimming cost V 1 base and J 0 bases; bases outside gene matches: 6.

This clonotype was obtained from a man aged 18 to 29 in good health. The sample was naive CD4+ T cells from blood. J is TRBJ2-5 and V is TRBV5-4; TRBD1 matches at 7 bases. The CDR3 DNA reads TGTGCCAGCAGCTTGAGAGGGGGCGCAGACCAAGAGACCCAGTACTTC. It translates to CASSLRGGADQETQYF.